A selection of T cell receptor beta chains follows, all from one sample in a study of T cell repertoires in cytomegalovirus infection. Each CDR3 protein is one row after TCRdb ran MiXCR on the reads. Seen here are roughly 990,000 distinct CDR3 sequences, 31% observed once, and the top ten hold around 15%. No antigen has been assigned to these receptors. The material was cultured CD8+ T cells from PBMCs, obtained from culture after CMV antigen stimulation. Source of these receptors: a human donor in good health (CMV status not recorded). Some clones in this sample may be carry-over from other donors' samples. Both conserved end residues are part of each CDR3. D genes are given only for firm matches. Size values are once, few and many counts, or a class for expanded clones, and some rows have none.

d_call clone_size j_call v_call cdr3_aa cdr3_nt
NA few TRBJ1-1 TRBV4-2 CASSQAYGGTEAFF TGTGCCAGCAGCCAAGCTTATGGAGGGACTGAAGCTTTCTTT
NA few TRBJ1-1 TRBV12-5 CASGLVLEAFF TGTGCTAGTGGTTTGGTACTTGAAGCTTTCTTT
NA NA TRBJ2-7 TRBV27 CASSLSGLGSEQYF TGTGCCAGCAGTTTATCGGGACTCGGCTCAGAGCAGTACTTC
NA NA TRBJ1-1 TRBV9 CASSVGRMNTEAFF TGTGCCAGCAGCGTAGGGAGAATGAACACTGAAGCTTTCTTT
TRBD2 NA TRBJ2-1 TRBV10-2 CASGTSGGGNEQFF TGCGCCAGCGGGACTAGCGGGGGGGGCAATGAGCAGTTCTTC
TRBD1 NA TRBJ1-2 TRBV6-6 CASSYAGTGNGYTF TGTGCCAGCAGTTACGCCGGGACAGGGAACGGCTACACCTTC
NA NA TRBJ2-5 TRBV6-2/TRBV6-3 CASSYSKSAGQETQYF TGTGCCAGCAGTTACTCGAAATCGGCGGGGCAAGAGACCCAGTACTTC
NA NA TRBJ1-6 TRBV15 CASAVERDNSPLHF TGTGCCAGCGCGGTTGAGAGAGATAATTCACCCCTCCACTTT
TRBD2 few TRBJ2-3 TRBV6-2/TRBV6-3 CASIRHGTSGEDTQYF TGTGCCAGCATCCGGCACGGGACTAGCGGGGAAGATACGCAGTATTTT
NA NA TRBJ1-5 TRBV6-6 CASRDRDNYSNQPQHF TGTGCCAGCAGGGACCGGGACAACTATAGCAATCAGCCCCAGCATTTT
NA NA TRBJ2-7 TRBV6-5 CAGSYYSSSYEQYF TGTGCCGGCAGTTATTATAGTAGCTCCTACGAGCAGTACTTC
TRBD2 NA TRBJ2-2 TRBV6-1 CASSGVLAGEAGELFF TGTGCCAGCAGCGGAGTGCTAGCGGGGGAGGCCGGGGAGCTGTTTTTT
TRBD1 NA TRBJ1-5 TRBV20-1 CSAKINRGPQPQHF TGCAGTGCTAAGATAAACAGGGGGCCTCAGCCCCAGCATTTT
NA few TRBJ2-2 TRBV7-6 CASIHPAGELFF TGTGCCAGCATCCACCCCGCCGGGGAGCTGTTTTTT
NA NA TRBJ1-1 TRBV5-1 CTSSQTGQKNTEAFF TGCACCAGCAGCCAAACGGGGCAGAAGAACACTGAAGCTTTCTTT
NA NA TRBJ2-1 TRBV5-6 CASSSGGQINNEQFF TGTGCCAGCAGCTCCGGGGGTCAGATAAACAATGAGCAGTTCTTC
TRBD1 few TRBJ1-1 TRBV7-9 CASSPPLPRQGADTEAFF TGTGCCAGCAGCCCCCCACTCCCGAGACAGGGGGCCGACACTGAAGCTTTCTTT
TRBD1 NA TRBJ1-5 TRBV6-9 CASSYFPGTGNQPQHF TGTGCCAGCAGTTATTTCCCCGGGACAGGGAATCAGCCCCAGCATTTT
NA many TRBJ1-1 TRBV7-6 CASSSSAHTEAFF TGTGCCAGCAGTTCCAGCGCCCACACTGAAGCTTTCTTT
TRBD2 NA TRBJ2-4 TRBV29-1 CSVDLGGYGKNIQYF TGCAGCGTTGATTTGGGGGGGTATGGCAAAAACATTCAGTACTTC
TRBD2 NA TRBJ2-3 TRBV4-1 CASSQRSTSGPDTQYF TGCGCCAGCAGCCAGAGGAGCACTAGCGGCCCAGATACGCAGTATTTT
NA few TRBJ1-1 TRBV12-3/TRBV12-4 CASRAWDTEAFF TGTGCCAGCAGGGCGTGGGACACTGAAGCTTTCTTT
NA NA TRBJ2-2 TRBV6-6 CASSLTVTGELFF TGTGCCAGCAGTCTCACAGTTACCGGGGAGCTGTTTTTT
TRBD1 few TRBJ1-2 TRBV14 CASSPTGRTGTYGYTF TGTGCCAGCAGCCCGACCGGTCGGACAGGGACCTATGGCTACACCTTC
TRBD2 NA TRBJ2-1 TRBV9 CASSVSPDLLAGVSNEQFF TGTGCCAGCAGCGTAAGCCCGGACCTTTTAGCGGGGGTTTCCAATGAGCAGTTCTTC
NA few TRBJ2-5 TRBV4-1 CASSHSRYQETQYF TGCGCCAGCAGCCATTCGAGGTACCAAGAGACCCAGTACTTC
NA NA TRBJ2-3 TRBV6-2/TRBV6-3 CASSYVESGTQYF TGTGCCAGCAGTTACGTCGAATCTGGTACGCAGTATTTT
TRBD2 NA TRBJ2-5 TRBV27 CASSSGLAGLTQYF TGTGCCAGCAGTTCCGGACTAGCGGGTTTGACCCAGTACTTC
NA NA TRBJ1-3 TRBV2 CASSLKYDSGDTIYF TGTGCCAGCAGTTTGAAATACGACTCAGGGGACACCATATATTTT
NA NA TRBJ1-1 TRBV28 CASSSYADRLNTEAFF TGTGCCAGCAGTTCTTACGCCGACAGACTGAACACTGAAGCTTTCTTT
NA many TRBJ1-2 TRBV7-2 CASSSGGGDNYGYTF TGTGCCAGCAGCTCAGGAGGGGGGGATAACTATGGCTACACCTTC
NA few TRBJ1-2 TRBV7-6 CASSFGPATGYTF TGTGCCAGCAGCTTCGGGCCGGCGACGGGCTACACCTTC
NA NA TRBJ2-5 TRBV29-1 CSVPGGETQYF TGCAGCGTGCCTGGGGGGGAGACCCAGTACTTC
TRBD1 NA TRBJ2-1 TRBV9 CASSPSGQGIASEQFF TGTGCCAGCAGCCCCTCGGGACAGGGGATCGCCAGTGAGCAGTTCTTC
NA few TRBJ2-5 TRBV19 CASSIGGLETQYF TGTGCCAGTAGTATAGGGGGGTTAGAGACCCAGTACTTC
NA few TRBJ1-1 TRBV2 CASRAADFRANTEAFF TGTGCCAGCAGGGCCGCCGATTTCAGGGCGAACACTGAAGCTTTCTTT
TRBD1 NA TRBJ1-6 TRBV27 CASSKSPYPRDRGNSPLHF TGTGCCAGCAGTAAATCTCCCTATCCTCGGGACAGGGGCAATTCACCCCTCCACTTT
NA NA TRBJ2-1 TRBV6-1 CASSEKSPSDYYNEQFF TGTGCCAGCAGTGAAAAATCGCCTAGCGACTACTACAATGAGCAGTTCTTC
NA NA TRBJ2-5 TRBV2 CASKRSPSGETQYF TGTGCCAGCAAAAGGAGTCCCTCGGGAGAGACCCAGTACTTC
NA NA TRBJ2-1 TRBV20-1 CSARDKGYLTYNEQFF TGCAGTGCTAGAGATAAAGGGTACCTAACCTACAATGAGCAGTTCTTC
NA NA TRBJ1-2 TRBV6-6 CASSYRNRNYGYTF TGTGCCAGCAGTTACCGGAACAGGAACTATGGCTACACCTTC
NA NA TRBJ1-1 TRBV27 CASSHPNTEAFF TGTGCCAGCAGCCACCCGAACACTGAAGCTTTCTTT
NA few TRBJ2-2 TRBV4-1 CASSQEYRQGGTGELFF TGCGCCAGCAGCCAAGAGTATAGGCAGGGGGGAACCGGGGAGCTGTTTTTT